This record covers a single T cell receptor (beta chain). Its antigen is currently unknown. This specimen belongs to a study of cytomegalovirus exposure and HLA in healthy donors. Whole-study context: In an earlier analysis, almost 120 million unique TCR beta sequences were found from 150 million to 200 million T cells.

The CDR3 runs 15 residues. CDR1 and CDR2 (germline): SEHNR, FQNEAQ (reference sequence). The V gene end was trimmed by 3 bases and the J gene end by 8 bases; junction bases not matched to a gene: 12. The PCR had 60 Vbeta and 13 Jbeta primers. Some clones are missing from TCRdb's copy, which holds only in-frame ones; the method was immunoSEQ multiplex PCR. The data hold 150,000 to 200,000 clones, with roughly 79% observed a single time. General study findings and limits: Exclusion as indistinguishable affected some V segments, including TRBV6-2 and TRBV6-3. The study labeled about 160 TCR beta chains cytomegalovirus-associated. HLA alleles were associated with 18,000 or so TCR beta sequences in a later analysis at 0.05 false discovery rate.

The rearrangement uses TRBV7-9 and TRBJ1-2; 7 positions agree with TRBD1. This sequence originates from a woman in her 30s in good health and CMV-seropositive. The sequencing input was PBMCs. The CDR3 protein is CASSFTGVGPKGYTF. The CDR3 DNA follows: TGTGCCAGCAGCTTCACAGGGGTGGGGCCTAAAGGCTACACCTTC.